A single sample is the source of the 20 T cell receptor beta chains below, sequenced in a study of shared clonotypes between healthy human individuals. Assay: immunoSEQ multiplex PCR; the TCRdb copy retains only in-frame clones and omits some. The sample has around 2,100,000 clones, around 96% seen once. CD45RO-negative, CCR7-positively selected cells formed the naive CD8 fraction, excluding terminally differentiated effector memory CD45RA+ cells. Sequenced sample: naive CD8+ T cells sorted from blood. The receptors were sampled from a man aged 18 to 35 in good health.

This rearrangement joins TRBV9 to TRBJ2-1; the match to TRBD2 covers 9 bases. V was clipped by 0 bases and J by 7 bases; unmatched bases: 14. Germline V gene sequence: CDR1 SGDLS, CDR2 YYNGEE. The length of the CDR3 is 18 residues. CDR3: CASSVVARGPGLANEQFF. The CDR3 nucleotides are TGTGCCAGCAGCGTAGTAGCGAGGGGACCGGGACTAGCAAATGAGCAGTTCTTC.

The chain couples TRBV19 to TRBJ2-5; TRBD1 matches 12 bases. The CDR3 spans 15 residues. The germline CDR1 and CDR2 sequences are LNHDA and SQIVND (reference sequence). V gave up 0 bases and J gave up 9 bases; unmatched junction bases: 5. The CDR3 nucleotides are TGTGCCAGTAGTATAGATGGGACAGGGGGCCGGGCCCAGTACTTC. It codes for CASSIDGTGGRAQYF.

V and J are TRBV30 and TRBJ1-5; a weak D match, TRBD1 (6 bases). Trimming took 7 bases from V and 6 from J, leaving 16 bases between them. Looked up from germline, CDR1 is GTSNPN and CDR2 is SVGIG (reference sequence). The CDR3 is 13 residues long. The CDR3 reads CAFEQGGGQPQHF. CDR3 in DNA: TGTGCCTTCGAACAGGGCGGGGGTCAGCCCCAGCATTTT.

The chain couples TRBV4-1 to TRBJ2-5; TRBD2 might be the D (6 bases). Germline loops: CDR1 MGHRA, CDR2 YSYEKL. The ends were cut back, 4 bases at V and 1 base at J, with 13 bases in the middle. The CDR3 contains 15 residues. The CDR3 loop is CASSPNWGVQETQYF. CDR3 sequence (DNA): TGCGCCAGCAGCCCGAACTGGGGGGTCCAAGAGACCCAGTACTTC.

The CDR3 DNA is TGTGCCAGCAGCTTGGCAGGGAGTTTCTCCTACGAGCAGTACTTC. This gives the protein CASSLAGSFSYEQYF. V gene TRBV5-6 combines with J gene TRBJ2-7; D is tentatively TRBD1 or TRBD2 (5 bases each). Germline lookup yields CDR1 SGHDT and CDR2 YYEEEE. The V gene lost 0 bases and the J gene lost 0 bases, with 10 bases spanning the gap. The CDR3 loop spans 15 amino acids.

CDR3 bases: TGTGCCAGCAGCGATACCGGGACTAGCGAAGCCGAGCAGTACTTC. Residues: CASSDTGTSEAEQYF. The V gene is TRBV9, the J gene TRBJ2-7; 10 positions agree with TRBD2. The V gene's germline CDR1 is SGDLS and CDR2 YYNGEE. This CDR3 is 15 amino acids long. V gave up 3 bases and J gave up 6 bases; unmatched junction bases: 9.

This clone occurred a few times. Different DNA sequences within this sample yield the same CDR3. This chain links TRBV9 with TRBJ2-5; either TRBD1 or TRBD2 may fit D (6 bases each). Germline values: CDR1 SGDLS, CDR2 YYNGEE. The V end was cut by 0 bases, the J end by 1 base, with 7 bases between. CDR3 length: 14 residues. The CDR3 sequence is CASSVGGAQETQYF. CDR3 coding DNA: TGTGCCAGCAGCGTAGGGGGGGCCCAAGAGACCCAGTACTTC.

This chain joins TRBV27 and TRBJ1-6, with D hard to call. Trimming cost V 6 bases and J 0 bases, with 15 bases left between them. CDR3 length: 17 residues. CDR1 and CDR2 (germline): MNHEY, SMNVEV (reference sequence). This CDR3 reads CASRPAQYSSYNSPLHF. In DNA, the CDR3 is TGTGCCAGCAGACCGGCCCAGTACAGCTCCTATAATTCACCCCTCCACTTT.

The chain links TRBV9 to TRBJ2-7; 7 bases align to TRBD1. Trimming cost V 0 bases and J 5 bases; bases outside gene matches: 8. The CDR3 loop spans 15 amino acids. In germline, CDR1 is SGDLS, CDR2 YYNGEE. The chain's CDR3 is CASSVVATGMHEQYF. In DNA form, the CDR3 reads TGTGCCAGCAGCGTAGTCGCGACAGGGATGCACGAGCAGTACTTC.

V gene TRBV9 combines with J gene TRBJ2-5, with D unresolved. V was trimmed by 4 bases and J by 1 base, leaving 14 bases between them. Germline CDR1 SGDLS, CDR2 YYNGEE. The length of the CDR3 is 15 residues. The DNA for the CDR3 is TGTGCCAGCAGCCCCCGGGCGGCCCCCCAAGAGACCCAGTACTTC. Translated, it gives CASSPRAAPQETQYF.

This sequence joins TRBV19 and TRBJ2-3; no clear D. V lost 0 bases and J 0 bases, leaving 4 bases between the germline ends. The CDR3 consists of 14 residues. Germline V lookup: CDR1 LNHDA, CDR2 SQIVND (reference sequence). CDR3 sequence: CASSIDSSTDTQYF. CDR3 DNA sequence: TGTGCCAGTAGTATAGATTCTAGCACAGATACGCAGTATTTT. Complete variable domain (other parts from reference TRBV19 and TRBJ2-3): DGGITQSPKYLFRKEGQNVTLSCEQNLNHDAMYWYRQDPGQGLRLIYYSQIVNDFQKGDIAEGYSVSREKKESFPLTVTSAQKNPTAFYLCASSIDSSTDTQYFGPGTRLTVL.

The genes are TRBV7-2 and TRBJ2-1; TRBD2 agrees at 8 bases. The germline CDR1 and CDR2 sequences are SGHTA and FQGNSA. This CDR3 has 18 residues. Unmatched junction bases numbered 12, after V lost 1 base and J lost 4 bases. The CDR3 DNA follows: TGTGCCAGCAGCTTAGAATCTCCTTGGCGGGAGGCATACAATGAGCAGTTCTTC. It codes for CASSLESPWREAYNEQFF.

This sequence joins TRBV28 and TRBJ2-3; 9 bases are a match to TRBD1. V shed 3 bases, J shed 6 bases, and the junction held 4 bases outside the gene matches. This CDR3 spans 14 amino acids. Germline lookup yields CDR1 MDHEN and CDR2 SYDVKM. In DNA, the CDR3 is TGTGCCAGCAGTTTCCCCGGGACAGGGGATACGCAGTATTTT. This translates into CASSFPGTGDTQYF.

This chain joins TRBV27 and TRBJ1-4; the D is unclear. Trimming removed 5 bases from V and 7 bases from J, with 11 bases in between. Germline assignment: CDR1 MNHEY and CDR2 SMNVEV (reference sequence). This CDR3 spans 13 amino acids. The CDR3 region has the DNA TGTGCCAGCAGTCGGGATATGAGTGAAAAACTGTTTTTT. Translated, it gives CASSRDMSEKLFF. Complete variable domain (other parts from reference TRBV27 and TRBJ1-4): EAQVTQNPRYLITVTGKKLTVTCSQNMNHEYMSWYRQDPGLGLRQIYYSMNVEVTDKGDVPEGYKVSRKEKRNFPLILESPSPNQTSLYFCASSRDMSEKLFFGSGTQLSVL.

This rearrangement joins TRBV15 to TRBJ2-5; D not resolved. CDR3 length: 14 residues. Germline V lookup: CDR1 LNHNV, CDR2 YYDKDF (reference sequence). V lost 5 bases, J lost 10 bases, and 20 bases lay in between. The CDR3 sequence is CATSPLTGEEDQYF. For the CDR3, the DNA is TGTGCCACCAGCCCCCTTACTGGGGAAGAGGACCAGTACTTC. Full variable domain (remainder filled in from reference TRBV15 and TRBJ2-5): DAMVIQNPRYQVTQFGKPVTLSCSQTLNHNVMYWYQQKSSQAPKLLFHYYDKDFNNEADTPDNFQSRRPNTSFCFLDIRSPGLGDTAMYLCATSPLTGEEDQYFGPGTRLLVL.

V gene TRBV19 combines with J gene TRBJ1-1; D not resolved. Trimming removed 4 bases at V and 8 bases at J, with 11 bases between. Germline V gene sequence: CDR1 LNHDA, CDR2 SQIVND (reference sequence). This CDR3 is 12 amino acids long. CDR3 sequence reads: CASSTRREEAFF. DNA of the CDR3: TGTGCCAGTAGTACGCGGCGAGAAGAAGCTTTCTTT.

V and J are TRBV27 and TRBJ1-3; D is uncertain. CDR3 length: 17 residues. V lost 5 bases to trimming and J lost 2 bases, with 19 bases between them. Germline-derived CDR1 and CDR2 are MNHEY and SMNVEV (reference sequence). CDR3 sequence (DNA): TGTGCCAGCAGTCCATCTTCCGGGGAGAAGACTGGAAACACCATATATTTT. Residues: CASSPSSGEKTGNTIYF.

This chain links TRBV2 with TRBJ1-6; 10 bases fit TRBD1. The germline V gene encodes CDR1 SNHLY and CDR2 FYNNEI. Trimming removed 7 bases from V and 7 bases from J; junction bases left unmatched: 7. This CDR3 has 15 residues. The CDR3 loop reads CASKRGTGENSPLHF. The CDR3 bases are TGTGCCAGCAAACGAGGGACAGGGGAGAATTCACCCCTCCACTTT.

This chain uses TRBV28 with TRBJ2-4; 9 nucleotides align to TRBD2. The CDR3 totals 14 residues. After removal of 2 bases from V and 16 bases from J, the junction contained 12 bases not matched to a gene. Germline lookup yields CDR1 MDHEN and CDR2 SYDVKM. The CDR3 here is CASSLELAGSPPYF. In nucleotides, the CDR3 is TGTGCCAGCAGTTTAGAACTAGCGGGCTCCCCCCCCTACTTC. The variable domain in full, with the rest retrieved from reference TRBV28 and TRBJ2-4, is DVKVTQSSRYLVKRTGEKVFLECVQDMDHENMFWYRQDPGLGLRLIYFSYDVKMKEKGDIPEGYSVSREKKERFSLILESASTNQTSMYLCASSLELAGSPPYFGAGTRLSVL.

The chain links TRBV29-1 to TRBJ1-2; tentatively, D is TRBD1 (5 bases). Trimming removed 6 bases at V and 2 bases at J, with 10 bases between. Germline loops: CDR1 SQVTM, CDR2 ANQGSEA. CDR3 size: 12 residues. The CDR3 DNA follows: TGCAGCGTCGGTGACAGCAACTATGGCTACACCTTC. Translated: CSVGDSNYGYTF.